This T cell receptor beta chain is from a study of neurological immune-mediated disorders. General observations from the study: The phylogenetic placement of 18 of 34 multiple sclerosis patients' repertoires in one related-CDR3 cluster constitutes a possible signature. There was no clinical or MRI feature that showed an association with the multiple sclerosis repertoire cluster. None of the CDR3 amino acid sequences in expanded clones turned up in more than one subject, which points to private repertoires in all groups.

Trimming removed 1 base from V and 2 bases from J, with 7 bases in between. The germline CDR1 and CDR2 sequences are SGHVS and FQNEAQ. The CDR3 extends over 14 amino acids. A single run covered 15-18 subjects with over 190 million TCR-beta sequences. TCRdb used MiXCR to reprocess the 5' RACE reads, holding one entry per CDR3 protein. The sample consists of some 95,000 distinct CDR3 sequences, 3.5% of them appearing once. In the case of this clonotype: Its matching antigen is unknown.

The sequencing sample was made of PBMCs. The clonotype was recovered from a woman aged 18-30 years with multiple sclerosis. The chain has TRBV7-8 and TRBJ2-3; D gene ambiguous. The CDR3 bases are TGTGCCAGCAGCTTAGGAACCACCACAGATACGCAGTATTTT. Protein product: CASSLGTTTDTQYF.